This T cell receptor (beta chain) is drawn from a study of cytomegalovirus exposure and HLA in healthy donors. Study-wide findings and caveats: In a later analysis, the majority of CMV-associated beta chains seemingly showed HLA restriction. V- and J-gene trimming of TCR beta was linked (in a later analysis) to a missense DCLRE1C variant. Fewer N-insertions than the roughly 630-donor mean were reportedly shown by an Asian-associated ancestry cluster in a later analysis.

Remarks on this clone: Antigen: not known.

Vbeta (60) and Jbeta (13) primers were used in the PCR. Sequencing was performed with immunoSEQ multiplex PCR; in TCRdb, only in-frame clones are kept and a portion is missing. The table includes fewer than 200,000 clones, about 65% detected once. The trim removed 6 bases at V and 5 bases at J, leaving 9 bases unmatched. The CDR3 is 14 amino acids. Germline CDR1 and CDR2: LNHDA and SQIVND (reference sequence). The clonotype comes from a girl aged 5 to 17 in good health and CMV-seronegative. What was sequenced was PBMCs. V is TRBV19 and J is TRBJ2-7; the match to TRBD2 covers 8 bases. CDR3 loop: CASSRGGRENEQYF. The DNA of the CDR3 is TGTGCCAGTAGCCGGGGGGGCAGGGAAAACGAGCAGTACTTC.